This T cell receptor beta chain was recovered during a study of CD8 T cells in Susac syndrome. CDR3 length: 14 amino acids. Trimming stripped 2 bases from V and 2 bases from J, with 10 bases between. Germline V gives CDR1 SGHTA, CDR2 FQGTGA. An amount of RNA that ranged from about 0.45 to 1 ug was reverse transcribed with random hexamers. TCRdb ran MiXCR on the immunoSEQ multiplex PCR reads and lists one entry per CDR3 protein. The table has more than 120,000 distinct CDR3 sequences, roughly 94% seen once. The rearrangement links TRBV7-3 to TRBJ2-7, with D perhaps matching TRBD1 (6 bases). The receptor's source is a human donor in good health. The sample comprised CD4+ T cells from PBMCs. The CDR3 DNA sequence: TGTGCCAGCAGCTTAGGACAGCCTCCCTACGAGCAGTACTTC. Its translation: CASSLGQPPYEQYF.